These 13 T cell receptor beta chains were all obtained from the same sample, sequenced in a study of cytomegalovirus exposure and HLA in healthy donors. The study ran its PCR with 60 Vbeta and 13 Jbeta primers. Clones were sequenced by immunoSEQ multiplex PCR, and TCRdb holds only the in-frame ones, with some missing. The table gives 80,000 or so clones; the top ten clones make up roughly an eighth of it. Material: PBMCs. The source of these receptors is a man aged 50 to 60 in good health and CMV-seropositive.

This chain connects TRBV11-2 to TRBJ2-2; TRBD2 matches 9 bases. The junction had 9 bases not matched to a gene; V was cut back by 4 bases and J by 6 bases. The CDR3 has 16 amino acids. CDR1 and CDR2 (germline): SGHAT, FQNNGV. CDR3 protein: CASSSFSSGVPGELFF. For the CDR3, the DNA is TGTGCCAGCAGCTCTTTCTCTAGCGGGGTTCCCGGGGAGCTGTTTTTT. Full variable domain (rest looked up from reference TRBV11-2 and TRBJ2-2): EAGVAQSPRYKIIEKRQSVAFWCNPISGHATLYWYQQILGQGPKLLIQFQNNGVVDDSQLPKDRFSAERLKGVDSTLKIQPAKLEDSAVYLCASSSFSSGVPGELFFGEGSRLTVL.

The chain has TRBV6-4 and TRBJ1-5, with 8 bases matching TRBD1. Germline CDR1 reads MRHNA; CDR2 reads SNTAGT. J lost 5 bases, V lost 10 bases, and 4 bases had no gene match. The CDR3 covers 12 residues. The CDR3 DNA sequence: TGTGCCACCCCGGACAGGGATCAGCCCCAGCATTTT. Residues: CATPDRDQPQHF.

As DNA, the CDR3 is TGTGCCAGCAGCCCCTTGGGGACAGGGGGATTATACGAGCAGTACTTC. It codes for CASSPLGTGGLYEQYF. The rearrangement uses TRBV14 and TRBJ2-7, with TRBD1 matching over 11 bases. The CDR3 covers 16 residues. The V and J ends lost 4 bases and 4 bases, in that order; junction bases with no gene match: 9. Per the germline V gene, CDR1 is SGHDN and CDR2 is FVKESK.

The J gene is TRBJ1-2, the V gene TRBV2, with D perhaps TRBD1 (6 bases). This CDR3 is built from 14 residues. Germline V lookup: CDR1 SNHLY, CDR2 FYNNEI. The V gene lost 4 bases and the J gene lost 6 bases, with 15 bases spanning the gap. CDR3 bases: TGTGCCAGCAGTGTGGGGGCCGAAGGCGATGGCTACACCTTC. Protein sequence: CASSVGAEGDGYTF.

Here the CDR3 DNA reads TGTGCCAGCAGCCCCGGACAGAACACTGAAGCTTTCTTT. Protein sequence: CASSPGQNTEAFF. The chain is built from TRBV2 and TRBJ1-1; D perhaps matches TRBD1 (5 bases). Germline lookup yields CDR1 SNHLY and CDR2 FYNNEI. Trimming took off 6 bases at V and 1 base at J, with 9 bases between the two ends. This CDR3 is 13 amino acids long.

The chain uses TRBV18 and TRBJ2-2; a possible D gene is TRBD1 (5 bases). There are 16 residues in the CDR3. V was shortened by 1 base and J by 1 base, with 10 bases between the two germline ends. Germline V lookup: CDR1 KGHSH, CDR2 LQKENI. DNA for the CDR3: TGTGCCAGCTCACCACGGCAGGGCAGGAACACCGGGGAGCTGTTTTTT. This translates into CASSPRQGRNTGELFF.

The chain uses TRBV2 and TRBJ1-1; tentative D call: TRBD1 (5 bases). Trimming removed 5 bases from V and 11 bases from J, with 18 bases in between. In germline, CDR1 is SNHLY, CDR2 FYNNEI. The CDR3 sequence is 13 residues long. For the CDR3, the DNA is TGTGCCAGCAGTAATCTCGGGGGTCGAGGGGCTTTCTTT. It translates to CASSNLGGRGAFF.

The chain is built from TRBV5-8 and TRBJ2-7; 8 nucleotides match TRBD1. Per the germline V gene, CDR1 is SGHTS and CDR2 is YDEGEE. Trimming cost V 4 bases and J 3 bases; bases outside gene matches: 12. The CDR3 is 16 residues long. CDR3 in amino acids: CASSILRTGMSYEQYF. CDR3 in DNA: TGTGCCAGCAGCATCTTACGGACAGGGATGAGCTACGAGCAGTACTTC.

The chain has TRBV7-9 and TRBJ1-2; D ambiguous. Trimming shortened V by 5 bases and J by 2 bases, and 15 bases separated the two germline ends. This CDR3 region has 15 residues. Per the germline V gene, CDR1 is SEHNR and CDR2 is FQNEAQ (reference sequence). CDR3 amino acids: CASSPWTDSNYGYTF. DNA for the CDR3: TGTGCCAGCAGCCCATGGACGGACTCAAACTATGGCTACACCTTC.

This chain connects TRBV27 to TRBJ2-7, with TRBD1 matching 7 bases. The CDR3 is 16 residues long. Per the germline V gene, CDR1 is MNHEY and CDR2 is SMNVEV (reference sequence). J lost 4 bases, V lost 0 bases, and 9 bases had no gene match. This CDR3 is CASSLSWDSRRYEQYF. For the CDR3, the DNA is TGTGCCAGCAGTTTATCGTGGGACAGTAGAAGGTACGAGCAGTACTTC.

The rearrangement joins TRBV2 to TRBJ1-2, with 8 bases matching TRBD1. The trim removed 3 bases at V and 7 bases at J, leaving 10 bases unmatched. CDR3 length equals 15 residues. Looked up from germline, CDR1 is SNHLY and CDR2 is FYNNEI. The CDR3: CASSESGRGRGGYTF. CDR3 sequence (DNA): TGTGCCAGCAGTGAGAGCGGCAGGGGGCGAGGTGGCTACACCTTC.

The chain joins TRBV18 to TRBJ1-3; D remains unclear. The CDR3 extends over 15 amino acids. V lost 2 bases, J lost 5 bases, and 13 bases lay in between. CDR1 is KGHSH and CDR2 is LQKENI in the germline V gene. For the CDR3, the DNA is TGTGCCAGCTCACCAGACTCCGGAGGTAGAAACACCATATATTTT. Its translation is CASSPDSGGRNTIYF.

The CDR3 DNA follows: TGTGCCAGTATCAGTTCCAAGGGGGGGGCCAACGTCCTGACTTTC. It translates to CASISSKGGANVLTF. V and J are TRBV19 and TRBJ2-6, with a tentative D call TRBD1 (5 bases). V was cut by 7 bases and J by 4 bases, with 14 bases left in between. There are 15 residues in the CDR3. Germline CDR1 and CDR2: LNHDA and SQIVND (reference sequence).